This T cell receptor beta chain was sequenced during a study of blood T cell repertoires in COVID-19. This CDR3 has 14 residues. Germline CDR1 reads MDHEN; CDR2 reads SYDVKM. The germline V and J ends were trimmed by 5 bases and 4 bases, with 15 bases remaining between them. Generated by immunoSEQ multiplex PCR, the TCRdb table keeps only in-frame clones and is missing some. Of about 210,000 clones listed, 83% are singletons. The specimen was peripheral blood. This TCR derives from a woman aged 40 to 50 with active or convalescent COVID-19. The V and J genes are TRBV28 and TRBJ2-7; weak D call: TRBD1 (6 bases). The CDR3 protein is CASSIQGFGYEQYF. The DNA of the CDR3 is TGTGCCAGCAGTATACAGGGATTCGGGTACGAGCAGTACTTC.